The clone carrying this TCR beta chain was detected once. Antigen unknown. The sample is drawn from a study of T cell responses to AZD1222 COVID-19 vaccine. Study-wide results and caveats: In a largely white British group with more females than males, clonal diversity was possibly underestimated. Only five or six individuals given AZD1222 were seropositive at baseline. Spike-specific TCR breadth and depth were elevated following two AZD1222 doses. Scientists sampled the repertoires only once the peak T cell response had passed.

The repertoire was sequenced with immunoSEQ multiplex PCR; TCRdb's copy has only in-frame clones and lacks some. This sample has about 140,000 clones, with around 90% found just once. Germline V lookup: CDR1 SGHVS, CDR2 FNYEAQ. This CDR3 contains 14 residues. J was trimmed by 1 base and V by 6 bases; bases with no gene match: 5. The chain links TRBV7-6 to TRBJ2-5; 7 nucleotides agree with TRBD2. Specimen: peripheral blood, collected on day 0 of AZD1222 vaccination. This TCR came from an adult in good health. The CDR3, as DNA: TGTGCCAGCAGAGGCCGCGGGGGCCAAGAGACCCAGTACTTC. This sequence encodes CASRGRGGQETQYF.